This T cell receptor beta chain was sequenced in a study of beta chain features in type 1 diabetes. Whole-study context: All of the samples together had around 110,000,000 sorted cells examined.

The study's findings and limits: TCRB repertoires of naive, central memory and Treg cells appeared more similar among patients than among healthy donors. Still unanswered here is whether HLA type influences TCRB rearrangement. Type 1 diabetes patients had TCRB CDR3s that were shorter (moderately but significantly so) in all four CD4+ subsets.

The CDR3 spans 14 residues. V lost 5 bases and J 4 bases, leaving 11 bases between the germline ends. Germline loops: CDR1 LNHDA, CDR2 SQIVND (reference sequence). All of the sorted populations showed purity greater than 98%. For this clone: Its specificity is unknown.

Reverse transcribing all isolated RNA meant expressed TCRB transcripts were sequenced. Generated by immunoSEQ multiplex PCR, the TCRdb table keeps only in-frame clones and is missing some. Of around 97,000 clones in the sample, roughly 28% were seen once. The V gene is TRBV19, the J gene TRBJ1-4; D might be TRBD1 (5 bases). The origin of this receptor is a woman aged 18-29 years with type 1 diabetes. Sequenced material: central memory CD4+ T cells from blood. The CDR3 is CASSLGGFNEKLFF. The CDR3 DNA reads TGTGCCAGTAGTCTCGGGGGTTTTAATGAAAAACTGTTTTTT.